The clone carrying this T cell receptor beta chain appeared a single time. Its specificity is not known. The sample belongs to a study of CD8 T cells in ankylosing spondylitis. Whole-study results and caveats: Clones linked with disease were CD8+ and fairly uncommon in the peripheral blood.

Germline V gene sequence: CDR1 MNHEY, CDR2 SVGAGI. CDR3 length: 15 residues. V was pared by 2 bases and J by 3 bases, with 13 bases between. Each TCR beta library was made by quantitative 5'-RACE that incorporated molecular barcodes. Each CDR3 protein is one row after TCRdb ran MiXCR on the 5' RACE reads. This table has roughly 280,000 distinct CDR3 sequences, 20% appearing once. The sample consisted of blood, either unsorted or a sorted T cell fraction (not recorded which). The TCR was taken from a male donor with ankylosing spondylitis or in good health (not recorded which). The chain couples TRBV6-5 to TRBJ1-1, with D unclear. This chain's CDR3 is CASSYRPIDDTEAFF. The CDR3 region has the DNA TGTGCCAGCAGTTACCGACCCATCGACGACACTGAAGCTTTCTTT.